What follows is one T cell receptor beta chain and its context. This entry comes from a study of blood T cell repertoires in COVID-19. Study context: There were acute and convalescent COVID-19 samples, and they came from the United States, Italy and Spain. The cDNA or gDNA used as material had been derived from T cells, B-cell-depleted T cells, or PBMCs.

The trim removed 3 bases at V and 6 bases at J, leaving 8 bases unmatched. Germline V CDR1 and CDR2: DFQATT, SNEGSKA (reference sequence). The CDR3 length is 15 residues. Authors' processing steps: Using reference gene primer amplification, nucleated cell counts were estimated. Generated by immunoSEQ multiplex PCR, the TCRdb table keeps only in-frame clones and is missing some. The D gene and trimming were derived from the DNA, and the V and J assignments and clone size from that table. The sample has roughly 300,000 clones, 85% seen once. The rearrangement uses TRBV20-1 and TRBJ2-1; TRBD2 matches 10 bases. This TCR was sampled from a human donor in a cohort sampled during active COVID-19. The sample consisted of peripheral blood. The CDR3 DNA reads TGCAGTGCTAGTGATACTAGCGGGACTCCCAATGAGCAGTTCTTC. Translating gives CSASDTSGTPNEQFF.